The 14 T cell receptor beta chains below all came from one sample that was sequenced in a study of human T cells and chemical hapten exposure. One entry per CDR3 protein, called by TCRdb with MiXCR from the RACE reads. This table has some 120,000 distinct CDR3 sequences, approximately 8.3% appearing once. Time point given: healthy volunteer bleed at 2 weeks. Before extraction, the whole blood was not fractionated, and total RNA was taken from it. The sequenced material came from whole blood. The source of these receptors is a male donor in good health. Some clones in this sample may be carry-over from other donors' samples.

A remark on this clonotype: This may stem from a read error, because a much larger clone lies one nucleotide away. It is likely a read error, because the conserved phenylalanine at the end of the CDR3 is missing. The chain is built from TRBV19 and TRBJ2-7; TRBD1 matches at 8 bases. Trimming took 6 bases from V and 0 from J; bases not matched to a gene: 10. The CDR3 has 16 amino acids. Per the germline V gene, CDR1 is LNHDA and CDR2 is SQIVND (reference sequence). CDR3 protein: CASSPYSDRDSYEQYL. CDR3 bases: TGTGCCAGTAGCCCTTATTCGGACAGGGACTCCTACGAGCAGTACTTA.

This clonotype turned up a few times. The J gene is TRBJ2-7, the V gene TRBV5-4; D not certain. V lost 3 bases and J lost 7, with 11 bases in between. This CDR3 comprises 12 residues. The germline V gene encodes CDR1 SGHNT and CDR2 YYREEE (reference sequence). The CDR3 reads CASSSTPWEQYF. The CDR3 coding sequence is TGTGCCAGCAGCTCGACCCCTTGGGAGCAGTACTTC.

This clonotype was observed a few times. The chain uses TRBV5-1 and TRBJ2-1; 11 bases fit TRBD1. CDR1 is SGHRS, CDR2 YFSETQ, per germline. J gave up 6 bases and V 5 bases, and 7 bases lay outside the gene matches. The CDR3 totals 15 residues. The DNA for the CDR3 is TGCGCCAGCAGGATGGACAGGGGGCCTGGCAATGAGCAGTTCTTC. Amino acids: CASRMDRGPGNEQFF. The full variable domain, rest sourced from reference TRBV5-1 and TRBJ2-1, is KAGVTQTPRYLIKTRGQQVTLSCSPISGHRSVSWYQQTPGQGLQFLFEYFSETQRNKGNFPGRFSGRQFSNSRSEMNVSTLELGDSALYLCASRMDRGPGNEQFFGPGTRLTVL.

This clonotype was recorded a few times. The chain employs TRBV12-3 or TRBV12-4 and TRBJ1-6; D unresolved. V lost 6 bases and J 4 bases, leaving 10 bases between the germline ends. The CDR3 is made up of 14 amino acids. The CDR3 bases are TGTGCCAGCAGAGACCCTAAGTATAATTCACCCCTCCACTTT. It is translated as CASRDPKYNSPLHF.

This chain uses TRBV27 with TRBJ2-7; 11 bases agree with TRBD1. Germline V gene lookup returns CDR1 MNHEY and CDR2 SMNVEV (reference sequence). The CDR3 length is 15 residues. With V trimmed by 6 bases and J by 3 bases, 7 bases remained unmatched. The CDR3 DNA sequence: TGTGCCAGCAGCTCGGACAGGGGGCTTGTCTACGAGCAGTACTTC. This gives the protein CASSSDRGLVYEQYF.

The rearrangement joins TRBV6-6 to TRBJ2-1; 9 bases are shared with TRBD1. The CDR3 has 17 residues. V lost 0 bases, J lost 6 bases, and 9 bases stayed unmatched. The V gene's germline CDR1 is MNHNY and CDR2 SVGAGI (reference sequence). CDR3 bases: TGTGCCAGCAGTTACTCTACTGGGACAGGGTGGGTCAATGAGCAGTTCTTC. Its protein product is CASSYSTGTGWVNEQFF.

The CDR3 DNA reads TGTGCCAGCCACTCTCGCCGGGACAGGGAGGATGGCTACACCTTC. It translates to CASHSRRDREDGYTF. The chain is built from TRBV11-2 and TRBJ1-2; 9 nucleotides line up with TRBD1. From germline, CDR1 is SGHAT and CDR2 FQNNGV. The CDR3 extends over 15 amino acids. Germline trimming cut 8 bases from V and 6 bases from J; bases unmatched to any gene: 13. The complete variable domain, with remaining parts taken from reference TRBV11-2 and TRBJ1-2, reads EAGVAQSPRYKIIEKRQSVAFWCNPISGHATLYWYQQILGQGPKLLIQFQNNGVVDDSQLPKDRFSAERLKGVDSTLKIQPAKLEDSAVYLCASHSRRDREDGYTFGSGTRLTVV.

This clonotype was counted many times. The V and J genes are TRBV19 and TRBJ2-2; D possibly matches TRBD1 or TRBD2 (5 bases each). This CDR3 is built from 13 residues. Trimming shortened V by 4 bases and J by 4 bases, and 7 bases separated the two germline ends. The germline V gene encodes CDR1 LNHDA and CDR2 SQIVND (reference sequence). CDR3 nucleotides: TGTGCCAGTAGTAGAGGGGTCACCGGGGAGCTGTTTTTT. This gives the protein CASSRGVTGELFF.

The chain combines TRBV27 with TRBJ1-1; D gene uncertain. V dropped 3 bases and J dropped 5 bases, with 10 bases sitting between them. Germline V gene data show CDR1 as MNHEY and CDR2 as SMNVEV (reference sequence). The CDR3 consists of 13 residues. CDR3 coding DNA: TGTGCCAGCAGTTTTTCCCCCAAGACTGAAGCTTTCTTT. It translates to CASSFSPKTEAFF.

This clonotype was seen repeatedly, ten times or more. This chain joins TRBV20-1 and TRBJ1-3; D is unclear. CDR3 length equals 12 residues. CDR1 and CDR2 from the germline V gene are DFQATT and SNEGSKA (reference sequence). The V gene lost 4 bases and the J gene lost 3 bases, with 7 bases spanning the gap. CDR3 coding DNA: TGCAGTGCTAAGGTTGATGGAAACACCATATATTTT. It translates to CSAKVDGNTIYF.

The rearrangement joins TRBV14 to TRBJ2-7, with 8 positions matching TRBD2. This CDR3 has 17 residues. The V segment lost 1 base and the J segment 5 bases; nucleotides outside the gene matches: 13. Germline V CDR1 and CDR2: SGHDN, FVKESK. The DNA of the CDR3 is TGTGCCAGCAGCCAAGTCGGGAAGCGGGAGATTCCTCACGAGCAGTACTTC. Protein sequence: CASSQVGKREIPHEQYF.

V gene TRBV20-1 combines with J gene TRBJ2-7, with TRBD1 matching 9 bases. The CDR3 is 14 amino acids. Germline assignment: CDR1 DFQATT and CDR2 SNEGSKA (reference sequence). The V segment lost 4 bases and the J segment 2 bases; nucleotides outside the gene matches: 6. The CDR3 loop reads CSATPQGAAYEQYF. DNA for the CDR3: TGCAGTGCTACACCACAGGGGGCGGCCTACGAGCAGTACTTC.

The chain joins TRBV4-1 to TRBJ2-1, with a possible D match to TRBD1 (6 bases). The germline V and J ends were trimmed by 1 base and 6 bases, with 16 bases remaining between them. In germline, CDR1 is MGHRA, CDR2 YSYEKL. The CDR3 is made up of 16 amino acids. The CDR3 is CASSQVRGLGGNEQFF. The CDR3 nucleotides are TGCGCCAGCAGCCAAGTGAGGGGTCTAGGGGGCAATGAGCAGTTCTTC.

This clonotype came up many times. This rearrangement joins TRBV12-3 or TRBV12-4 to TRBJ2-7, with TRBD1 matching 8 bases. The length of the CDR3 is 16 residues. Losses at the gene ends were 3 bases for V and 4 bases for J; bases not matched to a gene: 11. In DNA, the CDR3 is TGTGCCAGCAGTTTGGCAGGGGGCAAGAATCGGTACGAGCAGTACTTC. Amino acid sequence: CASSLAGGKNRYEQYF.